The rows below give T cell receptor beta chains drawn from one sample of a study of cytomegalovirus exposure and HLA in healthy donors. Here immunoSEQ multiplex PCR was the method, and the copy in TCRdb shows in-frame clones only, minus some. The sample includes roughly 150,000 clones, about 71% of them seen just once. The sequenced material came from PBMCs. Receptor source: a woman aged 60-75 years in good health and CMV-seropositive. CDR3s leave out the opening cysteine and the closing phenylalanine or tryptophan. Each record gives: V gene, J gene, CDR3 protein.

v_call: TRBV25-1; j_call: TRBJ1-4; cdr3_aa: ASSEYRGATNEKLF
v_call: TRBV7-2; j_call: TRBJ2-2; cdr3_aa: ASSLSGLGELF
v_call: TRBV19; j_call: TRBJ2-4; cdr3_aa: ASSMRENIQY
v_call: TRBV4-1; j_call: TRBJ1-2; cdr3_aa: ASSHPGQGFYGYT
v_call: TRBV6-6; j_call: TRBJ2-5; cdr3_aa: ASWTSGRETQY
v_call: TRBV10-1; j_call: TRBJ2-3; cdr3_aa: ASSEGLAGVDTQY
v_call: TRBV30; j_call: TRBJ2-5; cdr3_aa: AWSGPAGGVGETQY
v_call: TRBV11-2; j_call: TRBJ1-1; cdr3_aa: ASIPNRGLTEAF
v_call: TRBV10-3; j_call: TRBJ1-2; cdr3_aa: AISESKYRGNYGYT
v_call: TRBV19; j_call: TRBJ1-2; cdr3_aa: ASRYGINYGYT
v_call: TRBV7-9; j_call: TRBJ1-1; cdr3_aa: ASSLDGGNTEAF
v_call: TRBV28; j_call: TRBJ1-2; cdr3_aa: ASSLRGGHYGYT
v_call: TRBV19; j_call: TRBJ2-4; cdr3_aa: ASSGRGNIQY
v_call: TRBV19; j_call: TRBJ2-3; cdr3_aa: ASSILLTGARTDTQY